Sequencing of this TCR beta chain was carried out in a study of blood T cell repertoires in COVID-19 (dated by TCRdb to 2020 to 2022). At the level of the whole study: Samples covering the acute and convalescent phases of COVID-19 were provided by collaborators in the United States, Italy and Spain. The material from the prospective study consisted of cDNA or gDNA derived from T cells, B-cell-depleted T cells, or PBMCs. The dataset comprised deeply sampled blood TCRbeta repertoires from subjects exposed to, actively infected with, or recovered from COVID-19. The repertoires were released in a freely available public database meant as a resource for research on the immune response to SARS-CoV-2. The samples were drawn from the first 160 participants of the ongoing ImmuneRACE study and from 950 to 1,500 subjects provided by 6 global collaborators. Sample metadata almost always included a de-identified subject ID, COVID-19 status, age in years and sex. Where available, HLA class I and class II types were taken from metadata supplied by the sample provider and were not determined by assay-based typing.

Comments on this clone: It has no known antigen specificity. Base qualities are missing; no much larger clone stands one base away.

The immunoSEQ Assay, a bias-controlled multiplex PCR, was used to amplify TCRbeta CDR3 regions from genomic DNA. Per the authors' processing: The number of nucleated cells in each sample was estimated by amplification of reference gene primers within the assay. To quantify the absolute abundance of each unique TCRbeta CDR3 rearrangement, sequence reads were collapsed and filtered. For each sample, productive Simpson clonality was calculated as the square root of Simpson's diversity index over productive rearrangements. In its TCRdb copy, this immuneACCESS table keeps in-frame sequences only and misses some clones. Where compared with another copy, unresolved V genes explain less than half of these, and the others have no known cause. D and trimming were read from the DNA, whereas the V and J calls and clone size are those reported in that table. A total of over 300,000 clones appear in this sample, more than 70% of them only once. Of the sample, approximately 1.1% falls within the top ten clones.

Taken from the germline V gene (reference sequence), the CDR1 and CDR2 loops are LNHDA and SQIVND. Measured from the cysteine to the phenylalanine, the CDR3 is 16 residues long. Of all the DNA, just the CDR3 is kept, 48 bases in frame from base 1. Trimming removed 3 bases from V and 2 bases from J; the gene matches leave 9 bases unexplained. Study-wide conclusions, independent of this receptor: The quantity of clinical and demographic metadata differed by source and by participant and was supplied without curation.

Collaborating institutions collected whole blood in K2EDTA tubes following their own protocols. For TCRbeta analysis, collaborators shipped samples in one of three forms: frozen whole blood, isolated PBMCs, or DNA extracted from either of those sample types. The sample taken for sequencing was peripheral blood. This chain joins TRBV19 to TRBJ2-5, with 7 junctional bases fitting TRBD2. This receptor was taken from a woman between 45 and 65 years old with acute or convalescent COVID-19. The DNA is TGTGCCAGTAGTATCGGACCGGGGGGTGGGCAAGAGACCCAGTACTTC. It codes for CASSIGPGGGQETQYF.